These 21 T cell receptor beta chains came from one sample sequenced in a study of cytomegalovirus exposure and HLA in healthy donors. PCR used 60 Vbeta primers and 13 Jbeta primers. Produced via immunoSEQ multiplex PCR; TCRdb's table is partial and in-frame only. Among about 250,000 clones listed, about 77% were seen once. Sequenced: PBMCs. The receptors originated from a boy aged 10-17 years in good health and CMV-seronegative.

On this clone itself: The missing conserved phenylalanine or tryptophan at the end of this CDR3 makes a read error likely. The gene calls are TRBV6-1 and TRBJ1-2; 7 bases agree with TRBD1. Germline V gene data show CDR1 as MNHNS and CDR2 as SASEGT. Germline trimming cut 4 bases from V and 8 bases from J; bases unmatched to any gene: 10. This CDR3 has 14 residues. The CDR3 region has the DNA TGTGCCAGCAGTGCCGGTTACAGGGGCTACGGCTACACCCTC. This gives the protein CASSAGYRGYGYTL.

This clone was seen only a few times. This rearrangement joins TRBV12-5 to TRBJ1-5; D possibly corresponds to TRBD1 (5 bases). V was shortened by 6 bases and J by 6 bases, with 12 bases between the two germline ends. The length of the CDR3 is 13 residues. The germline CDR1 and CDR2 sequences are LGHNT and FRNRAP. The DNA of the CDR3 is TGTGCTAGTGGCCCCACCGGGGGTCAGCCCCAGCATTTT. Translating gives CASGPTGGQPQHF.

This clone was seen once. This chain links TRBV2 with TRBJ2-7; a weak D match, TRBD2 (6 bases). Trimming left V 4 bases short and J 4 bases short, with 20 bases between. The germline gives CDR1 SNHLY, CDR2 FYNNEI. The CDR3 spans 16 residues. The CDR3 spells CASSVRDSSVSYEQYF. CDR3 in DNA: TGTGCCAGCAGTGTTCGGGACTCGTCGGTGTCGTACGAGCAGTACTTC.

CDR3 nucleotides: TGTGCCATCAGTGTCGGGACAGGGGGAGGTGAAAAACTGTTTTTT. Encoded protein: CAISVGTGGGEKLFF. The V call is TRBV10-3, the J call TRBJ1-4; 11 bases map to TRBD1. This CDR3 is 15 amino acids long. The germline CDR1 and CDR2 sequences are ENHRY and SYGVKD. Losses at the gene ends were 4 bases for V and 7 bases for J; bases not matched to a gene: 5.

V and J are TRBV11-2 and TRBJ2-3; weak D call: TRBD2 (7 bases). The CDR3 is 18 residues long. CDR1 and CDR2 from the germline V gene are SGHAT and FQNNGV. Trimming pared 5 bases from V and 0 bases from J, leaving 21 bases between. CDR3 sequence (DNA): TGTGCCAGCAGCCCGACCTTGTCGGGGGGCTCTAGCACAGATACGCAGTATTTT. Its translation is CASSPTLSGGSSTDTQYF.

The chain is built from TRBV5-5 and TRBJ2-7, with D perhaps TRBD1 (6 bases). The CDR3 consists of 13 residues. Germline loops: CDR1 SGHKS, CDR2 YYEKEE (reference sequence). The ends were cut back, 8 bases at V and 1 base at J, with 13 bases in the middle. The CDR3 coding sequence is TGTGCCAGTAGAACGACAGGTTCCTACGAGCAGTACTTC. This encodes CASRTTGSYEQYF.

The J gene is TRBJ2-7, the V gene TRBV6-1, with 10 bases aligning to TRBD1. The CDR3 loop spans 13 amino acids. Germline V lookup: CDR1 MNHNS, CDR2 SASEGT. Trimming cost V 10 bases and J 6 bases; bases outside gene matches: 9. The CDR3 is CANSDRGRGEQYF. The CDR3 region has the DNA TGTGCCAACTCTGACAGGGGGCGGGGCGAGCAGTACTTC.

This chain joins TRBV9 and TRBJ1-2, with D possibly being TRBD1 (6 bases). The CDR3 extends over 16 amino acids. V lost 1 base and J lost 3, with 16 bases in between. Germline loops: CDR1 SGDLS, CDR2 YYNGEE. The CDR3 bases are TGTGCCAGCAGCGTAAGCAGGGCCGAGGGGGACTATGGCTACACCTTC. Amino acids: CASSVSRAEGDYGYTF.

The J gene is TRBJ1-2, the V gene TRBV11-3; 7 nucleotides align to TRBD1. Per germline, CDR1 SGHNT and CDR2 YENEEA. The CDR3 is 14 residues long. Germline trimming cut 5 bases from V and 4 bases from J; bases unmatched to any gene: 7. As DNA, the CDR3 is TGTGCCAGCAGCATCGGGACAGCCACCTATGGCTACACCTTC. Translation gives CASSIGTATYGYTF.

The rearrangement joins TRBV15 to TRBJ2-1; 12 bases fit TRBD1. The CDR3 has 16 amino acids. V lost 3 bases, J lost 9 bases, and 9 bases stayed unmatched. Germline CDR1 is LNHNV and CDR2 is YYDKDF (reference sequence). The DNA of the CDR3 is TGTGCCACCAGCAGGAAACCGGGACAGGGGGCGTGTGAGCAGTTCTTC. Translation: CATSRKPGQGACEQFF. Combining the CDR3 with reference TRBV15 and TRBJ2-1 gives the whole variable domain DAMVIQNPRYQVTQFGKPVTLSCSQTLNHNVMYWYQQKSSQAPKLLFHYYDKDFNNEADTPDNFQSRRPNTSFCFLDIRSPGLGDTAMYLCATSRKPGQGACEQFFGPGTRLTVL.

The CDR3 spells CASSGRTEGANYGYTF. The CDR3 nucleotides are TGTGCCAGCAGTGGACGGACAGAGGGGGCTAACTATGGCTACACCTTC. This chain joins TRBV6-1 and TRBJ1-2, with D perhaps matching TRBD1 (6 bases). There are 16 residues in the CDR3. Germline V lookup: CDR1 MNHNS, CDR2 SASEGT. The V and J ends lost 4 bases and 0 bases respectively, with 15 bases between them.

The chain carries TRBV19 and TRBJ1-2, with 9 bases that match TRBD1. The CDR3 totals 14 residues. J gave up 8 bases and V 8 bases, and 12 bases lay outside the gene matches. Germline lookup yields CDR1 LNHDA and CDR2 SQIVND (reference sequence). The CDR3 spells CASLDRGRTIGYTF. CDR3 DNA: TGTGCCAGTTTGGACAGGGGACGAACTATCGGCTACACCTTC.

In its sample, this clone was seen a few times. The chain combines TRBV2 with TRBJ2-5; tentatively, D is TRBD1 (6 bases). Trimming took off 4 bases at V and 9 bases at J, with 21 bases between the two ends. Germline V CDR1 and CDR2: SNHLY, FYNNEI. CDR3 length: 15 residues. DNA of the CDR3: TGTGCCAGCAGTGGGGGGCGGTTTTCTCTGACGTCCCAGTACTTC. Its protein is CASSGGRFSLTSQYF.

There are a few counts of this clone. V and J are TRBV27 and TRBJ2-1; 9 bases are a match to TRBD1. This CDR3 comprises 16 residues. CDR1 and CDR2 (germline): MNHEY, SMNVEV (reference sequence). Trimming at V came to 4 bases and at J to 3 bases, leaving 7 bases not matched to a gene. Written as DNA, the CDR3 is TGTGCCAGCAGTTCTAACAGGGGGCAACACTACAATGAGCAGTTCTTC. Protein sequence: CASSSNRGQHYNEQFF.

This chain connects TRBV2 to TRBJ1-1; 11 bases fit TRBD1. CDR3 length: 18 amino acids. CDR1 and CDR2 (germline): SNHLY, FYNNEI. The J segment lost 4 bases and the V segment lost 6 bases, leaving 16 bases of the junction unmatched. The CDR3 loop reads CASRVDGTGGLGGTEAFF. CDR3 in DNA: TGTGCCAGCAGAGTAGACGGGACAGGGGGGCTCGGGGGCACTGAAGCTTTCTTT.

V is TRBV10-3 and J is TRBJ2-3; the match to TRBD2 covers 7 bases. This CDR3 region has 14 residues. Germline CDR1 and CDR2: ENHRY and SYGVKD. V gave up 6 bases and J gave up 3 bases; unmatched junction bases: 6. CDR3 loop: CAIRAYSGTDTQYF. CDR3 sequence (DNA): TGTGCCATCAGGGCTTATAGCGGGACAGATACGCAGTATTTT.

The chain employs TRBV4-2 and TRBJ2-3, with TRBD2 as a possible D gene (7 bases). The CDR3 length is 18 residues. V lost 4 bases and J lost 0, with 20 bases in between. In germline, CDR1 is LGHNA, CDR2 YNFKEQ. Written as DNA, the CDR3 is TGTGCCAGCAGCCCAAAGGTGGGGGGGCAAGCTAGCACAGATACGCAGTATTTT. It specifies CASSPKVGGQASTDTQYF.

This clone was found once. This chain links TRBV19 with TRBJ1-1; D possibly corresponds to TRBD1 (6 bases). V was clipped by 6 bases and J by 5 bases, with 10 bases between them. CDR3 length equals 12 residues. The germline gives CDR1 LNHDA, CDR2 SQIVND (reference sequence). CDR3 sequence (DNA): TGTGCCAGTAGACAGGGTTGGACTGAAGCTTTCTTT. Its protein product is CASRQGWTEAFF.

The J gene is TRBJ1-2, the V gene TRBV6-5; 7 bases fit TRBD1. Germline V gene sequence: CDR1 MNHEY, CDR2 SVGAGI. The CDR3 spans 13 residues. V lost 8 bases and J lost 4; bases outside the gene matches: 7. DNA of the CDR3: TGTGCCAGCCGGGACAGCCTTGCCTATGGCTACACCTTC. Its protein is CASRDSLAYGYTF.

J is TRBJ2-7 and V is TRBV12-5; 12 nucleotides line up with TRBD1. After removal of 7 bases from V and 4 bases from J, the junction contained 8 bases not matched to a gene. Germline V lookup: CDR1 LGHNT, CDR2 FRNRAP. CDR3 length: 15 residues. Here the CDR3 reads CASVAGTGGFYEQYF. CDR3 DNA sequence: TGTGCTAGTGTCGCCGGGACAGGGGGCTTTTACGAGCAGTACTTC. The whole variable domain, remainder taken from reference TRBV12-5 and TRBJ2-7, is DARVTQTPRHKVTEMGQEVTMRCQPILGHNTVFWYRQTMMQGLELLAYFRNRAPLDDSGMPKDRFSAEMPDATLATLKIQPSEPRDSAVYFCASVAGTGGFYEQYFGPGTRLTVT.

This clone was seen a single time. The CDR3, as DNA: TGCGCCAGCAGCCAAACACAGGGCTACGAGCAGTACTTC. Encoded protein: CASSQTQGYEQYF. V and J are TRBV4-1 and TRBJ2-7, with D perhaps matching TRBD1 (6 bases). V dropped 2 bases and J dropped 3 bases, with 8 bases sitting between them. This CDR3 contains 13 residues. Germline V gives CDR1 MGHRA, CDR2 YSYEKL.